Shown below are 14 T cell receptor beta chains from a single sample sequenced in a study of breast tumors, draining lymph nodes, adjacent tissues. Breast cancer patients provided tissue from their axillary draining lymph nodes. TCRdb fed the multiplex PCR reads into MiXCR, producing one record per CDR3 protein. The sample holds about 230,000 distinct CDR3 sequences, roughly 32% seen once. Material for sequencing was axillary lymph node tissue. The source of these receptors is a female donor with breast cancer. Some clones in this sample may be carry-over from other donors' samples.

This clonotype has a count of ten or more. The chain combines TRBV6-5 with TRBJ2-3, with D possibly matching TRBD1 (6 bases). The germline V gene has CDR1 MNHEY and CDR2 SVGAGI. The CDR3 extends over 12 amino acids. Trimming cost V 6 bases and J 6 bases, with 10 bases left between them. The CDR3 nucleotides are TGTGCCAGCAGGCCGAGGGGGGATACGCAGTATTTT. Its translation is CASRPRGDTQYF.

This clonotype was counted at least ten times. J is TRBJ2-5 and V is TRBV27, with D possibly matching TRBD2 (6 bases). This CDR3 is built from 17 residues. Germline V CDR1 and CDR2: MNHEY, SMNVEV (reference sequence). Trimming stripped 5 bases from V and 0 bases from J, with 19 bases between. CDR3 coding DNA: TGTGCCAGCAGTCGAGTGGGGGTAGCGGTGTACCAAGAGACCCAGTACTTC. Translated: CASSRVGVAVYQETQYF.

V and J are TRBV7-4 and TRBJ2-1; 11 bases agree with TRBD2. The CDR3 runs to 15 residues. CDR1 and CDR2 (germline): SGHVT, SQSDAQ. The V and J ends lost 7 bases and 5 bases, in that order; junction bases with no gene match: 7. CDR3 protein: CASTSLAGGNNEQFF. The CDR3 region has the DNA TGTGCCAGCACCTCATTAGCGGGAGGGAACAATGAGCAGTTCTTC.

This clonotype was counted between two and nine times. One base away lies a much larger clone, so this may be a sequencing read error. The gene calls are TRBV6-5 and TRBJ2-3; 8 bases map to TRBD1. Germline values: CDR1 MNHEY, CDR2 SVGAGI. Trimming cost V 5 bases and J 6 bases; bases outside gene matches: 7. This CDR3 comprises 14 residues. The chain's CDR3 is CASSRTGTLDTQYF. The CDR3 DNA follows: TGTGCCAGCAGTCGGACAGGGACGCTCGATACGCAGTATTTT.

This clonotype was recorded many times. J is TRBJ2-2 and V is TRBV2; D call uncertain. This CDR3 is built from 14 residues. The V gene's germline CDR1 is SNHLY and CDR2 FYNNEI. The V gene lost 4 bases and the J gene lost 4 bases, with 10 bases spanning the gap. The CDR3 nucleotides are TGTGCCAGCAGTGTCTTGGCGACCACCGGGGAGCTGTTTTTT. Protein product: CASSVLATTGELFF.

This chain connects TRBV7-3 to TRBJ2-5, with 9 bases lining up with TRBD2. The CDR3 covers 17 residues. V dropped 0 bases and J dropped 4; count of bases not matched to a gene: 9. Looked up from germline, CDR1 is SGHTA and CDR2 is FQGTGA. This chain's CDR3 is CASSLTAGGRDLETQYF. DNA of the CDR3: TGTGCCAGCAGCTTAACAGCGGGAGGCCGGGATTTAGAGACCCAGTACTTC.

This clonotype was seen many times. The CDR3 loop is CASSSIAGGPGSKQFF. CDR3 coding DNA: TGTGCCAGCAGCTCTATAGCGGGAGGGCCTGGTAGTAAGCAGTTCTTC. V gene TRBV9 combines with J gene TRBJ2-1; 11 nucleotides agree with TRBD2. Germline assignment: CDR1 SGDLS and CDR2 YYNGEE. Trimming cost V 4 bases and J 11 bases; bases outside gene matches: 14. There are 16 residues in the CDR3.

This clonotype was picked up many times. The chain links TRBV7-2 to TRBJ2-1, with 7 bases that match TRBD2. In germline, CDR1 is SGHTA, CDR2 FQGNSA. This CDR3 is built from 15 residues. The J segment lost 8 bases and the V segment lost 5 bases, leaving 12 bases of the junction unmatched. Here the CDR3 reads CASSPSGGREDEQFF. In DNA form, the CDR3 reads TGTGCCAGCAGCCCCTCGGGCGGGAGAGAGGATGAGCAGTTCTTC. The full variable domain, in which reference TRBV7-2 and TRBJ2-1 provide the parts outside the CDR3, is GAGVSQSPSNKVTEKGKDVELRCDPISGHTALYWYRQSLGQGLEFLIYFQGNSAPDKSGLPSDRFSAERTGGSVSTLTIQRTQQEDSAVYLCASSPSGGREDEQFFGPGTRLTVL.

The gene calls are TRBV24-1 and TRBJ2-2; possibly TRBD1 or TRBD2 for D (5 bases each). The germline CDR1 and CDR2 sequences are KGHDR and SFDVKD. V was cut by 6 bases and J by 0 bases, with 13 bases left in between. This CDR3 contains 16 residues. The CDR3 region is CATSHSPGPNTGELFF. CDR3 coding DNA: TGTGCCACCAGTCACTCCCCGGGACCGAACACCGGGGAGCTGTTTTTT.

V usage is TRBV7-9 and J usage is TRBJ2-2; 15 nucleotides line up with TRBD2. The V segment lost 6 bases and the J segment 5 bases; nucleotides outside the gene matches: 7. The CDR3 sequence is 17 residues long. CDR1 is SEHNR, CDR2 FQNEAQ, per germline (reference sequence). CDR3 protein: CASREGLAGGGTGELFF. CDR3 bases: TGTGCCAGCAGGGAGGGACTAGCGGGAGGCGGAACCGGGGAGCTGTTTTTT.

Comment on this clonotype: This may come from a read error, since a much larger clone is one base off. As the CDR3 is not closed by the conserved phenylalanine or tryptophan, this likely results from a read error. This chain uses TRBV5-4 with TRBJ2-5; 13 positions agree with TRBD2. The closer fit of TRBJ2-7 to the DNA end suggests the J call may be wrong. The CDR3 has 15 residues. The germline gives CDR1 SGHNT, CDR2 YYREEE (reference sequence). In DNA form, the CDR3 reads TGTGCCAGCAGCACACTAGCGGGAGGGCCCTACGAGCAGTACTCC. It yields the protein CASSTLAGGPYEQYS.

This clonotype was counted many times. The gene calls are TRBV24-1 and TRBJ1-5; a possible D gene is TRBD1 (6 bases). The V gene lost 5 bases and the J gene lost 4 bases, with 14 bases spanning the gap. CDR3 size: 15 residues. Germline loops: CDR1 KGHDR, CDR2 SFDVKD. CDR3 sequence: CATSVGGLGNQPQHF. For the CDR3, the DNA is TGTGCCACCAGTGTTGGGGGCTTAGGGAATCAGCCCCAGCATTTT.

This clonotype has a count of ten or more. V gene TRBV29-1 combines with J gene TRBJ1-4; 9 nucleotides align to TRBD1. This CDR3 is 13 amino acids long. V lost 6 bases, J lost 10 bases, and 9 bases stayed unmatched. Germline V gene lookup returns CDR1 SQVTM and CDR2 ANQGSEA. CDR3 DNA sequence: TGCAGCGTAATCACAGGGGGCGCGGGAAAACTGTTTTTT. Its translation: CSVITGGAGKLFF.

This clonotype was counted ten times or more. The J gene is TRBJ2-1, the V gene TRBV7-9; TRBD2 matches at 11 bases. Losses at the gene ends were 2 bases for V and 8 bases for J; bases not matched to a gene: 26. This CDR3 is built from 22 residues. Germline lookup yields CDR1 SEHNR and CDR2 FQNEAQ (reference sequence). CDR3 amino acids: CASSLYTSGSGLRASQVDEQFF. The DNA for the CDR3 is TGTGCCAGCAGCTTATACACTAGCGGGAGCGGTTTGAGAGCATCCCAAGTCGATGAGCAGTTCTTC. Full variable domain (missing parts from reference TRBV7-9 and TRBJ2-1): DTGVSQNPRHKITKRGQNVTFRCDPISEHNRLYWYRQTLGQGPEFLTYFQNEAQLEKSRLLSDRFSAERPKGSFSTLEIQRTEQGDSAMYLCASSLYTSGSGLRASQVDEQFFGPGTRLTVL.